This is a list of T cell receptor beta chains from one sample in a study of blood T cells in healthy people across ages. TCRdb passed the 5' RACE reads through MiXCR, listing each CDR3 protein once. The sample has approximately 810,000 distinct CDR3 sequences; 25% to 30% are singletons. What was sequenced was blood. The receptors come from a woman of 80 years or more in good health. Each CDR3 is given with its conserved first and last residue. A D gene is named only where the DNA matches it firmly.

d_call j_call v_call cdr3_aa
TRBD2 TRBJ2-3 TRBV7-3 CASSSRGGIGDTQYF
NA TRBJ2-3 TRBV7-8 CASSSGEHTDTQYF
NA TRBJ1-6 TRBV4-3 CASSQELTENSPLHF
NA TRBJ1-2 TRBV29-1 CSVAMTVNYGYTF
NA TRBJ2-7 TRBV6-5 CASSTDFQGEQYF
TRBD1 TRBJ1-1 TRBV7-2 CASSAPGTGTNTEAFF
NA TRBJ2-7 TRBV4-2 CASSQDFGRQGVGNEQYF
TRBD1 TRBJ2-2 TRBV7-2 CASTRPAGGNTGELFF
NA TRBJ1-6 TRBV6-2/TRBV6-3 CASSYNRPYSPLHF
NA TRBJ2-1 TRBV28 CASSFIADILSYNEQFF
NA TRBJ1-1 TRBV7-6 CASSPGFENTEAFF
TRBD2 TRBJ2-1 TRBV5-1 CASSFERGHNEQFF
NA TRBJ1-2 TRBV6-6 CASSTTGAANGYTF
TRBD2 TRBJ2-3 TRBV29-1 CSGTRRGVFSGQYF
TRBD1 TRBJ2-2 TRBV27 CASRWTGNTGELFF
TRBD1 TRBJ2-6 TRBV6-6 CASIRGPSGANVLTF
NA NA TRBV15 CATSRRYRDEQYF
NA TRBJ2-4 TRBV6-6 CASSYGGAAAKNIQYF
TRBD2 TRBJ2-7 TRBV20-1 CSARGIPGLAGSSYEQYF
NA TRBJ2-1 TRBV6-5 CASSYGSSSYNEQFF
NA TRBJ2-7 TRBV5-6 CASSQGPSSYEQYF
NA TRBJ2-1 TRBV28 CASSSWGGGRNEQFF
NA NA TRBV4-2 CASSQRLAYEQYF
TRBD1 TRBJ1-2 TRBV20-1 CSAREGTAGFYGYTF
NA TRBJ1-5 TRBV7-2 CASSESPNQPQHF
NA TRBJ1-2 TRBV7-2 CASSPYMERGYTF
NA TRBJ2-4 TRBV2 CASSRTGSAKNIQYF
NA TRBJ2-1 TRBV6-5 CASSRGSGGGFGNEQFF
NA TRBJ1-1 TRBV29-1 CSVVSGGWDEAFF
TRBD2 TRBJ2-1 TRBV12-3/TRBV12-4 CASGTVLAGVYNEQFF
NA TRBJ1-1 TRBV7-2 CASSLYDFTEAFF
TRBD1 TRBJ2-5 TRBV28 CASSLLGQGVETQYF
NA TRBJ1-1 TRBV6-5 CASRSGTPTIHTEAFF
NA TRBJ2-7 TRBV29-1 CSVATRLGGEQYF
NA TRBJ2-3 TRBV5-1 CASRPALSTDTQYF
NA TRBJ1-2 TRBV28 CASTTGYYDYTF
NA TRBJ1-2 TRBV7-2 CASSIQGEYGYTF
NA TRBJ1-6 TRBV20-1 CSARDLMERMNSPLHF
TRBD1 TRBJ2-7 TRBV6-5 CAGSSTGVYEQYF
NA TRBJ1-1 TRBV6-2/TRBV6-3 CASSYSGAYTEAFF
NA TRBJ2-7 TRBV12-3/TRBV12-4 CASSFSGEQYF
NA TRBJ1-3 TRBV28 CASSDPGKPASSGNTIYF
TRBD1 TRBJ2-5 TRBV5-1 CASSRQGKETQYF
NA TRBJ2-3 TRBV4-3 CASSQDPRGLGDTQYF
NA TRBJ2-3 TRBV3-1 CASDSAPGGTDTQYF
TRBD1 TRBJ1-2 TRBV10-1 CASSESTGKGYTF
TRBD1 TRBJ1-1 TRBV7-2 CASSWTGIQAFF
NA TRBJ2-7 TRBV20-1 CSARPPAQGYEQYF
TRBD1 TRBJ1-5 TRBV6-2/TRBV6-3 CASSGGQYSNQPQHF
NA TRBJ2-7 TRBV5-6 CASSLEWTDFYEQYF
NA TRBJ1-6 TRBV12-3/TRBV12-4 CASSAQEGTAPLHF
NA TRBJ2-5 TRBV19 CASSISTPGTQYF
NA TRBJ2-1 TRBV29-1 CSAAGKVSYNEQFF
NA TRBJ2-1 TRBV11-2 CASSKQLGNVKNEQFF
TRBD2 TRBJ2-7 TRBV7-2 CASSSRGYVEQYF